This T cell receptor beta chain originates from a study of blood T cell repertoires in COVID-19. Study overall: Samples came from the United States, Italy and Spain, spanning acute and convalescent COVID-19.

Per the authors' pipeline: Amplification of reference gene primers provided the estimated nucleated cell counts. The assay was immunoSEQ multiplex PCR, and TCRdb's table has in-frame clones only and misses some. Clonal size and the V and J genes are those of that table, whereas D and trimming came from the DNA. The data contain 60,000 to 75,000 clones, 87% of them seen just once; the ten biggest clones take up roughly a fifth. The V end lost 2 bases, the J end lost 1 base, and 9 bases lay between the germline ends. Germline V gene data show CDR1 as MNHNS and CDR2 as SASEGT. The CDR3 spans 15 residues.

Sequenced input: peripheral blood. The V gene is TRBV6-1, the J gene TRBJ1-5; D remains unclear. This clonotype originated in a woman older than 75 with acute or convalescent COVID-19. The CDR3 nucleotides read TGTGCCAGCAGTGAACCGTCGGGGAGCAATCAGCCCCAGCATTTT. Protein: CASSEPSGSNQPQHF.